These 28 T cell receptor beta chains originate from one sample sequenced in a study of blood T cell repertoires in COVID-19 (dated by TCRdb to the early 2020s). Library prep was done by the immunoSEQ multiplex PCR assay. TCRdb re-hosts the immuneACCESS table, in-frame sequences only. Its copies lack some clones; in the studies checked, an unresolved V gene accounts for under half of them, and the cause for the rest is not known. The sample has 150,000 to 200,000 clones on record, approximately 80% of them singletons. The ten largest clones take up approximately 5.3% of the sample. Sequenced sample: PBMCs or T cells enriched from blood (not recorded which). Receptor source: a man in his 70s who had been exposed to COVID-19.

This sequence joins TRBV15 and TRBJ1-5, with 8 nucleotides matching TRBD1. This CDR3 spans 15 amino acids. Germline lookup yields CDR1 LNHNV and CDR2 YYDKDF (reference sequence). The V gene end was trimmed by 6 bases and the J gene end by 2 bases; junction bases not matched to a gene: 6. In DNA, the CDR3 is TGTGCCACCAGGTTGGGACAGGCGGGCAATCAGCCCCAGCATTTT. Translating it yields CATRLGQAGNQPQHF.

The chain combines TRBV20-1 with TRBJ2-2; no clear D gene. The V gene lost 3 bases and the J gene lost 7 bases, with 6 bases spanning the gap. Germline CDR1 reads DFQATT; CDR2 reads SNEGSKA (reference sequence). The CDR3 spans 11 residues. The CDR3 DNA is TGCAGTGCTAGGAAGAGCGGGGAGCTGTTTTTT. This gives the protein CSARKSGELFF.

The chain recombines TRBV28 with TRBJ2-3; 16 positions match TRBD2. V lost 6 bases to trimming and J lost 3 bases; unmatched junction nucleotides: 6. Germline assignment: CDR1 MDHEN and CDR2 SYDVKM. CDR3 length: 17 amino acids. Here the CDR3 reads CASSRGTSGRGTDTQYF. CDR3 coding DNA: TGTGCCAGCAGCCGGGGGACTAGCGGGAGGGGGACAGATACGCAGTATTTT.

This rearrangement joins TRBV30 to TRBJ2-5; possible D gene TRBD1, 7 bases. Germline CDR1 and CDR2: GTSNPN and SVGIG (reference sequence). V was shortened by 5 bases and J by 5 bases, with 18 bases between the two germline ends. This CDR3 region has 14 residues. In DNA form, the CDR3 reads TGTGCCTGGCGGGTCGGACAGGCGGGGGAGACCCAGTACTTC. Protein sequence: CAWRVGQAGETQYF.

The rearrangement uses TRBV19 and TRBJ1-4; 8 bases are a match to TRBD1. The CDR3 contains 14 residues. Germline V gene lookup returns CDR1 LNHDA and CDR2 SQIVND (reference sequence). V gave up 6 bases and J gave up 8 bases; unmatched junction bases: 8. In DNA form, the CDR3 reads TGTGCCAGTAGGCCAGTACAGGGGGAGGAAAAACTGTTTTTT. Translating gives CASRPVQGEEKLFF.

V usage is TRBV19 and J usage is TRBJ2-5, with 10 bases fitting TRBD1. The junction had 7 bases not matched to a gene; V was cut back by 6 bases and J by 3 bases. The CDR3 consists of 15 residues. Germline V gives CDR1 LNHDA, CDR2 SQIVND (reference sequence). The CDR3 spells CASRRTGGIEETQYF. The CDR3 coding sequence is TGTGCCAGTAGGAGGACAGGGGGTATTGAAGAGACCCAGTACTTC.

A word on this clone: This may stem from a read error, because a much larger clone lies one nucleotide away. Different DNA sequences within this sample yield the same CDR3. This sequence joins TRBV19 and TRBJ2-1, with 7 bases lining up with TRBD1. The length of the CDR3 is 15 residues. V lost 1 base to trimming and J lost 2 bases; unmatched junction nucleotides: 2. Germline V gene data show CDR1 as LNHDA and CDR2 as SQIVND (reference sequence). The CDR3 DNA is TGTGCCAGTAGTATAGGAGGGGGCGCCTACAATGAGCAGTTCTTC. Protein: CASSIGGGAYNEQFF.

This clone was seen a single time. The V and J genes are TRBV7-9 and TRBJ2-7; D remains ambiguous. Germline assignment: CDR1 SEHNR and CDR2 FQNEAQ (reference sequence). The V end was cut by 2 bases, the J end by 7 bases, with 9 bases between. The CDR3 contains 12 residues. The CDR3 DNA reads as TGTGCCAGCAGCTTATCATCGCGGGAGCAGTACTTC. This sequence encodes CASSLSSREQYF.

The rearrangement joins TRBV4-2 to TRBJ2-5; 12 nucleotides agree with TRBD1. The CDR3 has 17 amino acids. Germline V gene lookup returns CDR1 LGHNA and CDR2 YNFKEQ. Trimming cost V 0 bases and J 5 bases; bases outside gene matches: 7. CDR3 bases: TGTGCCAGCAGCCAAGAGGGCGGGACAGGGGGCGCGGAGACCCAGTACTTC. This translates into CASSQEGGTGGAETQYF.

The chain joins TRBV19 to TRBJ1-1; no reliable D call. V was trimmed by 1 base and J by 7 bases, leaving 16 bases between them. Germline V CDR1 and CDR2: LNHDA, SQIVND (reference sequence). The CDR3 has 15 residues. The CDR3 DNA reads TGTGCCAGTAGTATAGTACGCCTGGGCGAGGGTGAAGCTTTCTTT. It translates to CASSIVRLGEGEAFF. Based on the CDR3 plus reference TRBV19 and TRBJ1-1, the full variable domain is DGGITQSPKYLFRKEGQNVTLSCEQNLNHDAMYWYRQDPGQGLRLIYYSQIVNDFQKGDIAEGYSVSREKKESFPLTVTSAQKNPTAFYLCASSIVRLGEGEAFFGQGTRLTVV.

The rearrangement joins TRBV9 to TRBJ2-3, with a possible D match to TRBD2 (5 bases). The CDR3 length is 12 residues. V was trimmed by 4 bases and J by 8 bases, leaving 11 bases between them. CDR1 SGDLS and CDR2 YYNGEE come from the germline V gene. The CDR3 DNA is TGTGCCAGCAGCCAAGGCGGGCGTACGCAGTATTTT. This gives the protein CASSQGGRTQYF.

The rearrangement joins TRBV6-5 to TRBJ1-1; weak D call: TRBD1 (6 bases). Germline CDR1 is MNHEY and CDR2 is SVGAGI. Trimming shortened V by 4 bases and J by 1 base, and 10 bases separated the two germline ends. There are 14 residues in the CDR3. The CDR3 loop is CASSSLDRNTEAFF. In DNA form, the CDR3 reads TGTGCCAGCAGTTCCTTGGACAGGAACACTGAAGCTTTCTTT.

This clone has a single count. The rearrangement uses TRBV18 and TRBJ1-5, with 11 bases lining up with TRBD1. Trimming cost V 5 bases and J 4 bases; bases outside gene matches: 4. Germline CDR1 is KGHSH and CDR2 is LQKENI. This CDR3 contains 15 residues. CDR3 sequence (DNA): TGTGCCAGCTCAGCCGGGACAGGGGGGAATCAGCCCCAGCATTTT. Its protein is CASSAGTGGNQPQHF.

The chain employs TRBV24-1 and TRBJ2-7; 9 nucleotides agree with TRBD1. CDR1 and CDR2 from the germline V gene are KGHDR and SFDVKD. The CDR3 loop spans 14 amino acids. V trimming: 4 bases; J trimming: 5 bases; junction bases outside the gene matches: 5. As DNA, the CDR3 is TGTGCCACCAGTGACACCGGGACAGGGCACGAGCAGTACTTC. Translated, it gives CATSDTGTGHEQYF.

This chain uses TRBV6-6 with TRBJ2-5; D gene uncertain. CDR1 MNHNY and CDR2 SVGAGI come from the germline V gene (reference sequence). V was cut by 6 bases and J by 2 bases, with 16 bases left in between. The CDR3 loop spans 15 amino acids. CDR3 sequence reads: CASSLFPSTQETQYF. Here the CDR3 DNA reads TGTGCCAGCAGCCTCTTCCCAAGTACACAAGAGACCCAGTACTTC.

The gene calls are TRBV27 and TRBJ2-3; D ambiguous. The germline CDR1 and CDR2 sequences are MNHEY and SMNVEV (reference sequence). The CDR3 covers 14 residues. V shed 2 bases and J shed 6 bases, with 12 bases lying between them. CDR3 nucleotides: TGTGCCAGCAGTTTAGCGAATGCTCATGATACGCAGTATTTT. It specifies CASSLANAHDTQYF.

This sequence joins TRBV7-8 and TRBJ2-7, with a weak D call TRBD1 (8 bases). V lost 7 bases and J 6 bases, leaving 22 bases between the germline ends. CDR1 and CDR2 from the germline V gene are SGHVS and FQNEAQ. This CDR3 region has 15 residues. The CDR3 here is CASTQGAGVPREQYF. The DNA of the CDR3 is TGTGCCAGCACCCAGGGGGCGGGGGTTCCTCGCGAGCAGTACTTC.

The chain recombines TRBV10-3 with TRBJ1-1; 10 bases are a match to TRBD1. CDR3 length equals 14 residues. The V gene's germline CDR1 is ENHRY and CDR2 SYGVKD. J lost 6 bases, V lost 2 bases, and 3 bases had no gene match. The CDR3 spells CAISEGTGVPEAFF. In DNA form, the CDR3 reads TGTGCCATCAGTGAGGGGACAGGGGTCCCTGAAGCTTTCTTT.

The rearrangement links TRBV15 to TRBJ2-1; tentative D call: TRBD2 (6 bases). Trimming cost V 6 bases and J 6 bases, with 6 bases left between them. The germline V gene encodes CDR1 LNHNV and CDR2 YYDKDF (reference sequence). The CDR3 spans 11 residues. The CDR3 DNA sequence: TGTGCCACCAGGGAGGGCAATGAGCAGTTCTTC. Protein sequence: CATREGNEQFF.

The V and J genes are TRBV18 and TRBJ1-4, with D possibly matching TRBD1 (6 bases). In germline, CDR1 is KGHSH, CDR2 LQKENI. V lost 1 base to trimming and J lost 7 bases, with 10 bases between them. This CDR3 has 14 residues. CDR3 nucleotides: TGTGCCAGCTCACCACGCAGGGGTGGTGAAAAACTGTTTTTT. It translates to CASSPRRGGEKLFF.

This chain joins TRBV5-6 and TRBJ1-2; D unresolved. Germline V CDR1 and CDR2: SGHDT, YYEEEE. Trimming took off 0 bases at V and 5 bases at J, with 11 bases between the two ends. The CDR3 is made up of 14 amino acids. The CDR3 reads CASSLDVVDYGYTF. CDR3 DNA sequence: TGTGCCAGCAGCTTGGACGTAGTAGATTATGGCTACACCTTC. The whole variable domain, remainder taken from reference TRBV5-6 and TRBJ1-2, is DAGVTQSPTHLIKTRGQQVTLRCSPKSGHDTVSWYQQALGQGPQFIFQYYEEEERQRGNFPDRFSGHQFPNYSSELNVNALLLGDSALYLCASSLDVVDYGYTFGSGTRLTVV.

The rearrangement joins TRBV5-1 to TRBJ1-4; the match to TRBD1 covers 10 bases. The CDR3 sequence is 15 residues long. Germline-derived CDR1 and CDR2 are SGHRS and YFSETQ. The V segment lost 2 bases and the J segment 8 bases; nucleotides outside the gene matches: 6. The CDR3 DNA sequence: TGCGCCAGCAGCTTAGGACAGGGGGTTGGAGAAAAACTGTTTTTT. This gives the protein CASSLGQGVGEKLFF.

The chain combines TRBV9 with TRBJ2-6, with TRBD1 identical over 9 bases. The trim removed 1 base at V and 1 base at J, leaving 15 bases unmatched. The CDR3 is 21 residues long. CDR1 SGDLS and CDR2 YYNGEE come from the germline V gene. This CDR3 reads CASSVSNRGPGLGSGANVLTF. The CDR3 DNA is TGTGCCAGCAGCGTATCAAACAGGGGGCCCGGATTAGGGTCTGGGGCCAACGTCCTGACTTTC.

The CDR3, as DNA: TGTGCCAGCAGCTTAGCCGGGACAGGGGGCTCAGGGAACTATGGCTACACCTTC. Its translation: CASSLAGTGGSGNYGYTF. The chain couples TRBV7-9 to TRBJ1-2, with 12 positions matching TRBD1. The germline CDR1 and CDR2 sequences are SEHNR and FQNEAQ (reference sequence). Unmatched junction bases numbered 7, after V lost 0 bases and J lost 2 bases. The CDR3 is made up of 18 amino acids. Based on the CDR3 plus reference TRBV7-9 and TRBJ1-2, the full variable domain is DTGVSQNPRHKITKRGQNVTFRCDPISEHNRLYWYRQTLGQGPEFLTYFQNEAQLEKSRLLSDRFSAERPKGSFSTLEIQRTEQGDSAMYLCASSLAGTGGSGNYGYTFGSGTRLTVV.

This chain connects TRBV29-1 to TRBJ1-1, with 12 bases lining up with TRBD1. The CDR3 extends over 15 amino acids. Germline V gives CDR1 SQVTM, CDR2 ANQGSEA. After removal of 4 bases from V and 8 bases from J, the junction contained 11 bases not matched to a gene. This chain's CDR3 is CSVAGTGGAQGEAFF. DNA for the CDR3: TGCAGCGTTGCCGGGACAGGGGGCGCACAGGGAGAAGCTTTCTTT.

The chain has TRBV19 and TRBJ2-1; 7 nucleotides line up with TRBD1. The CDR3 is 15 residues long. Germline CDR1 is LNHDA and CDR2 is SQIVND (reference sequence). Unmatched junction bases numbered 10, after V lost 8 bases and J lost 3 bases. The CDR3 DNA sequence: TGTGCCAGTGACCAGGGGGACGAGGACTACAATGAGCAGTTCTTC. Amino acids: CASDQGDEDYNEQFF.

This clone appeared a single time. This sample also contains other DNA sequences that code for the same CDR3. The J gene is TRBJ2-3, the V gene TRBV7-2; TRBD2 matches at 8 bases. CDR3 size: 15 residues. From germline, CDR1 is SGHTA and CDR2 FQGNSA. With 2 bases clipped from V and 0 bases from J, the junction kept 1 base outside the gene matches. The CDR3 sequence: CASSLPSGSTDTQYF. CDR3 nucleotide sequence: TGTGCCAGCAGCTTACCTAGCGGGAGCACAGATACGCAGTATTTT.

V is TRBV6-6 and J is TRBJ2-7; TRBD1 aligns across 8 bases. This CDR3 comprises 15 residues. Germline values: CDR1 MNHNY, CDR2 SVGAGI (reference sequence). Losses at the gene ends were 6 bases for V and 6 bases for J; bases not matched to a gene: 13. As DNA, the CDR3 is TGTGCCAGCAGGTCTGAGAACAGGGGGATTCGCGAGCAGTACTTC. It translates to CASRSENRGIREQYF.